The clone carrying this T cell receptor (beta chain) has at least ten counts. The CDR3 has 14 amino acids. J lost 1 base, V lost 7 bases, and 5 bases had no gene match. TCRdb passed the RT-PCR reads through MiXCR, listing each CDR3 protein once. The sample has more than 600,000 distinct CDR3 sequences; around 14% are singletons. This TCR was sampled from a female donor in good health, serving as a healthy control. The chain carries TRBV12-3 or TRBV12-4 and TRBJ2-7; 9 bases map to TRBD2. The sequencing sample was made of memory CD4+ T cells from blood. CDR3 amino acids: CASTLSGRSYEQYF. In DNA form, the CDR3 reads TGTGCCAGCACCTTAAGCGGGAGGTCCTACGAGCAGTACTTC.